Many counts were recorded for the clone carrying this T cell receptor beta chain. The target antigen is unknown. From approximately 400 ng of RNA, a library with molecular barcoded alpha/delta and beta/gamma adaptors was made. One entry per CDR3 protein, called by TCRdb with MiXCR from the reads. The sample lists over 45,000 distinct CDR3 sequences, 20% seen once, with approximately 40% in the top ten. The germline V gene has CDR1 SQVTM and CDR2 ANQGSEA. The CDR3 loop spans 14 amino acids. V was cut by 4 bases and J by 1 base, with 11 bases left in between. This specimen belongs to a study of read filtering for tumor transcriptome and immune sequencing. General study findings and limits: The sorted CD138-negative fraction was a mixed bone marrow immune population, not purified T cells. Around 84% of IR-seq clonotypes had one read, totaling around 4% of reads; RNA-seq: 74.6% and 44.6%.

What was sequenced was a population of CD138-negative cells sorted from bone marrow. The genes are TRBV29-1 and TRBJ2-1; no reliable D call. This sequence was found in a donor older than 35 with multiple myeloma. The CDR3 DNA sequence: TGCAGCGTTGGTCGGTCGGAGTCCTACAATGAGCAGTTCTTC. Translating gives CSVGRSESYNEQFF.